This T cell receptor (beta chain) was documented in a study of blood T cell repertoires in COVID-19 (dated by TCRdb to between 2020 and 2021). With regard to the full study: The collaborator samples originated in the United States, Italy and Spain and spanned the acute and convalescent phases of COVID-19. A freely available public database, intended as a resource for researchers studying the immune response to SARS-CoV-2, is where the repertoires were released. The samples were drawn from the first 160 participants of the ongoing ImmuneRACE study and from more than 1,000 subjects provided by 6 global collaborators. Subjects who had been exposed to COVID-19, were actively infected with it, or had recovered from it provided the deeply sampled blood TCRbeta repertoires that made up the dataset. The prospective study material was composed of cDNA or gDNA derived from T cells, B-cell-depleted T cells, or PBMCs. Where available, HLA class I and class II types were taken from metadata supplied by the sample provider and were not determined by assay-based typing. Nearly every sample came with metadata listing a de-identified subject ID, COVID-19 status, age in years and sex.

Each collaborating institution followed its own protocols to collect whole blood in K2EDTA tubes. For TCRbeta analysis, collaborators shipped samples as frozen whole blood, isolated PBMCs, or DNA extracted from either of those sample types. The immunoSEQ Assay, a bias-controlled multiplex PCR, was used to amplify TCRbeta CDR3 regions from genomic DNA. In the authors' own workflow: The number of nucleated cells in each sample was estimated by amplification of reference gene primers within the assay. To quantify the absolute abundance of each unique TCRbeta CDR3 rearrangement, sequence reads were collapsed and filtered. For each sample, productive Simpson clonality was calculated as the square root of Simpson's diversity index over productive rearrangements. This is the immuneACCESS table as TCRdb keeps it, with only in-frame sequences that have V and J called. A part of the clones is gone; compared with another copy, unresolved V genes explain less than half, and the rest is unexplained. The V and J calls and clone size were taken over from that table, and D and trimming were inferred from the DNA. A total of 110,000 or so clones appear in this sample, around 83% of them only once. About 3.4% of the sample belongs to the ten largest clones.

A remark on this clone: Its antigen is not yet known. Base qualities are not recorded, but no much larger clone differs from it by a single base.

The study at large found these results: The amount of clinical and demographic metadata varied by source and participant and was provided uncurated.

CDR1 and CDR2 (MNHNS, SASEGT) derive from the germline V gene. Reading from cysteine to phenylalanine, the CDR3 counts 17 amino acids. Of all the DNA, just the CDR3 is kept, 51 bases in frame from base 1. V is cut back by 4 bases and J by 2 bases, with 10 bases in the junction unmatched. The sample comprised peripheral blood. The receptor's source is a man aged 35-49 years with acute or convalescent COVID-19. The chain was built from TRBV6-1 and TRBJ2-3, and 9 bases in between align with TRBD1. The CDR3 reads CASSGDSGQGYTDTQYF. The sequence in DNA is TGTGCCAGCAGTGGAGACTCGGGACAGGGTTACACAGATACGCAGTATTTT.